This TCR beta chain was recovered during a study of T cells in Graves' hyperthyroidism and ophthalmopathy. On the basis of clinical symptoms, serum thyroxine and TRAb, thyroid ultrasound and orbital computed tomography, diagnoses were made. The CDR3 is 14 residues long. The germline CDR1 and CDR2 sequences are MNHEY and SVGAGI. V was shortened by 6 bases and J by 4 bases, with 12 bases between the two germline ends. Study-level findings and limits: From stable hyperthyroidism, ophthalmopathy was separated by a 13 V-J model. Model predictions of ophthalmopathy came a median roughly 6.7 months before onset.

The investigators amplified TCR beta CDR3 regions from RNA transcripts. First-round RT-PCR of the TCR CDR3 relied on the HTBI primer set. TCRdb re-called the multiplex PCR reads through MiXCR, storing one row per CDR3 protein. The repertoire holds a few hundred thousand distinct CDR3 sequences, with roughly an eighth as singletons. The table lists this clonotype with many counts. Its target is not known. The gene calls are TRBV6-5 and TRBJ1-4, with D tentatively TRBD1 (6 bases). Sample: blood. This clonotype originated in a woman in her 40s with Graves' ophthalmopathy. The CDR3 nucleotides are TGTGCCAGCAGCACTGGAGGGGGTAATGAAAAACTGTTTTTT. Translating gives CASSTGGGNEKLFF.